The clone carrying this T cell receptor (beta chain) was seen only a few times. The entry originates in a study of blood T cell repertoires in COVID-19. For the study at large: The United States, Italy and Spain supplied acute and convalescent COVID-19 samples. T cells, B-cell-depleted T cells, or PBMCs provided the cDNA or gDNA that served as material.

Authors' processing steps: Estimation of nucleated cell counts relied on the amplification of reference gene primers. Libraries were prepared by immunoSEQ multiplex PCR; TCRdb keeps only in-frame clonotypes and omits some of them. V, J and clone size are taken as reported in that table, and D and trimming were inferred from the DNA itself. The repertoire includes tens of thousands of clones, about four fifths of them detected once, and around 5.8% sits in the top ten. Germline-derived CDR1 and CDR2 are SGHRS and YFSETQ. V shed 2 bases and J 6 bases; nucleotides not matched to a gene: 3. This CDR3 comprises 13 residues.

Sequenced input: peripheral blood. This receptor was obtained from an elderly woman with active or convalescent COVID-19. This sequence joins TRBV5-1 and TRBJ2-3; 7 nucleotides align to TRBD1. The CDR3 spells CASSLKGADTQYF. The CDR3 DNA sequence: TGCGCCAGCAGCTTAAAGGGGGCGGATACGCAGTATTTT.